This is a list of T cell receptor beta chains from one sample in a study of T cells after yellow fever vaccination. One entry per CDR3 protein results from TCRdb running MiXCR on the 5' RACE reads. The sample lists 300,000 to 350,000 distinct CDR3 sequences, approximately 4.3% occurring once. Source: PBMCs, taken 15 days after the yellow fever booster vaccination. The receptor set was obtained from a man in his late teens or twenties who received the YFV17D yellow fever vaccine. The CDR3 runs from the conserved cysteine through the conserved F or W. A D gene is named only where the DNA matches it firmly. Expanded clones are given a class, and other clones once, few, many or no size at all.

d_call clone_size j_call v_call cdr3_aa cdr3_nt
. . TRBJ1-1 TRBV27 CASSVLGMNTEAFF TGTGCCAGCAGCGTTCTGGGCATGAACACTGAAGCTTTCTTT
. many TRBJ1-3 TRBV7-9 CASSPPGSGNTIYF TGTGCCAGCAGCCCTCCCGGAAGTGGAAACACCATATATTTT
. . TRBJ2-7 TRBV4-2 CASSQAQAEQYF TGTGCCAGCAGCCAAGCCCAGGCCGAGCAGTACTTC
. many TRBJ2-5 TRBV7-2 CASSLDVRETQYF TGTGCCAGCAGCTTAGACGTACGGGAGACCCAGTACTTC
TRBD1 many TRBJ1-2 TRBV27 CASSVPGQGHDGYTF TGTGCCAGCAGTGTTCCGGGACAGGGGCACGATGGCTACACCTTC
TRBD1 many TRBJ2-1 TRBV6-2/TRBV6-3 CASSYSSTGVNEQFF TGTGCCAGCAGTTACTCGAGTACAGGGGTCAATGAGCAGTTCTTC
. few TRBJ1-2 TRBV4-3 CASSQDRADYGYTF TGCGCCAGCAGCCAAGACAGGGCGGACTATGGCTACACCTTC
. few TRBJ2-2 TRBV6-4 CASSDAGAGELFF TGTGCCAGCAGTGACGCAGGGGCCGGGGAGCTGTTTTTT
TRBD1 few TRBJ1-2 TRBV7-9 CASRRDRSTNYGYTF TGTGCCAGCAGACGGGACAGGTCAACTAACTATGGCTACACCTTC
TRBD1 . TRBJ2-1 TRBV10-3 CAISGRGQGGDEQFF TGTGCCATCAGTGGTCGAGGACAGGGGGGCGATGAGCAGTTCTTC
. few TRBJ1-6 TRBV3-1 CASSQRTGHSPLHF TGTGCCAGCAGCCAACGTACGGGACACTCACCCCTCCACTTT
. many TRBJ1-6 TRBV2 CASSAREGPGGSPLHF TGTGCCAGCAGCGCCCGGGAGGGCCCGGGAGGTTCACCCCTCCACTTT
TRBD1 many TRBJ1-6 TRBV20-1 CSARDPRGRSYNSPLHF TGCAGTGCTAGAGATCCGAGGGGGCGCTCCTATAATTCACCCCTCCACTTT
. many TRBJ2-2 TRBV20-1 CSARAGAGELFF TGCAGTGCCAGGGCCGGGGCCGGGGAGCTGTTTTTT
. few TRBJ1-5 TRBV12-3/TRBV12-4 CATSNQPQHF TGTGCCACTTCGAATCAGCCCCAGCATTTT
TRBD2 many TRBJ2-5 TRBV6-5 CASSPNRLAGGWETQYF TGTGCCAGCAGTCCTAACCGACTAGCGGGGGGTTGGGAGACCCAGTACTTC
. few TRBJ2-7 TRBV11-2 CASSSLRYRDAYEQYF TGTGCCAGCAGCTCACTCCGGTACAGGGATGCCTACGAGCAGTACTTC
TRBD1 few TRBJ2-6 TRBV4-1 CASSGQGSSGANVLTF TGCGCCAGCAGCGGACAGGGAAGCTCTGGGGCCAACGTCCTGACTTTC
TRBD1 few TRBJ1-1 TRBV12-3/TRBV12-4 CASQGQGGMNTEAFF TGTGCCAGCCAGGGACAGGGAGGAATGAACACTGAAGCTTTCTTT
. few TRBJ1-6 TRBV5-1 CASSLLLGTDNSPLHF TGCGCCAGCAGCTTACTCCTCGGGACGGATAATTCACCCCTCCACTTT
. many TRBJ2-4 TRBV5-5 CASSLLGVGKNIQYF TGTGCCAGCAGCTTGTTAGGGGTCGGCAAAAACATTCAGTACTTC
TRBD2 many TRBJ2-1 TRBV11-2 CASSPTRLAVSSYNEQFF TGTGCCAGCAGCCCGACTAGACTAGCAGTTAGCTCCTACAATGAGCAGTTCTTC
. . TRBJ1-6 TRBV7-2 CASSLLGGKRYNSPLHF TGTGCCAGCAGCTTATTGGGGGGTAAAAGATATAATTCACCCCTCCACTTT
TRBD1 few TRBJ1-1 TRBV7-9 CASSLLGTGDSEAFF TGTGCCAGCAGCCTCCTAGGGACAGGGGATAGTGAAGCTTTCTTT
. few TRBJ2-6 TRBV7-2 CASSLLDTGANVLTF TGTGCCAGCAGCTTACTCGACACTGGGGCCAACGTCCTGACTTTC
. many TRBJ2-5 TRBV10-3 CAISTGQETQYF TGTGCCATCAGTACGGGTCAAGAGACCCAGTACTTC
. many TRBJ2-3 TRBV20-1 CSLREGGGTDTQYF TGCAGTCTCAGGGAAGGCGGGGGCACAGATACGCAGTATTTT
. few TRBJ2-3 TRBV6-2/TRBV6-3 CASSGRGEGTDTQYF TGTGCCAGCAGTGGCCGCGGGGAGGGCACAGATACGCAGTATTTT
. . TRBJ1-6 TRBV5-4 CASSAPGNHSPLHF TGTGCCAGCAGCGCCCCAGGGAACCATTCACCCCTCCACTTT
. many TRBJ1-4 TRBV10-2 CASSASTGFNEKLFF TGCGCCAGCAGTGCATCGACAGGTTTTAATGAAAAACTGTTTTTT
. . TRBJ1-2 TRBV7-2 CASSLFEGAGYGYTF TGTGCCAGCAGCTTATTTGAGGGCGCCGGATATGGCTACACCTTC
. many TRBJ1-5 TRBV5-1 CASSFLGDQPQHF TGCGCCAGCAGCTTTTTGGGGGATCAGCCCCAGCATTTT
. . TRBJ2-2 TRBV12-3/TRBV12-4 CASSWGGADTGELFF TGTGCCAGCAGTTGGGGGGGGGCCGACACCGGGGAGCTGTTTTTT
TRBD1 many TRBJ1-1 TRBV7-9 CASSLAWDRETEAFF TGTGCCAGCAGCTTAGCGTGGGACAGGGAGACTGAAGCTTTCTTT
. many TRBJ2-2 TRBV5-1 CASSFSSGELFF TGCGCCAGCAGCTTTTCATCCGGGGAGCTGTTTTTT
TRBD1 . TRBJ1-5 TRBV4-1 CASSQLTGVMITPQHF TGCGCCAGCAGCCAATTAACAGGGGTCATGATTACTCCCCAGCATTTT
. many TRBJ1-6 TRBV7-2 CASSLMAVYNSPLHF TGTGCCAGCAGCTTGATGGCGGTTTATAATTCACCCCTCCACTTT
TRBD1 . TRBJ2-1 TRBV9 CASSKRGTGSYNEQFF TGTGCCAGCAGCAAAAGGGGGACAGGGTCCTACAATGAGCAGTTCTTC
TRBD1 many TRBJ1-4 TRBV12-3/TRBV12-4 CASSLVGQYGSRSNEKLFF TGTGCCAGCAGTTTAGTGGGACAGTATGGGTCGCGGTCTAATGAAAAACTGTTTTTT
. . TRBJ1-5 TRBV4-1 CASSRAERMVRQPQHF TGCGCCAGCAGCCGCGCGGAGAGGATGGTGCGTCAGCCCCAGCATTTT
TRBD2 many TRBJ2-3 TRBV20-1 CSATSGVTADTQYF TGCAGTGCTACGAGCGGGGTTACCGCGGATACGCAGTATTTT
. few TRBJ1-6 TRBV12-3/TRBV12-4 CASSVTLGSPLHF TGTGCCAGCAGTGTAACCCTTGGTTCACCCCTCCACTTT
. many TRBJ1-2 TRBV11-2 CASSVDYGYTF TGTGCCAGCAGCGTAGACTATGGCTACACCTTC
TRBD1 few TRBJ1-2 TRBV6-1 CASNPGGYGYTF TGTGCCAGCAATCCAGGGGGGTATGGCTACACCTTC
. many TRBJ2-7 TRBV18 CASSQANYEQYF TGTGCCAGCTCACAGGCTAACTACGAGCAGTACTTC
. few TRBJ2-5 TRBV7-2 CASSLWASLGETQYF TGTGCCAGCAGCTTATGGGCCTCTTTGGGGGAGACCCAGTACTTC
TRBD2 many TRBJ2-3 TRBV4-1 CASSQDYGLARHTDTQYF TGCGCCAGCAGCCAAGATTACGGACTAGCCCGTCACACAGATACGCAGTATTTT
. many TRBJ2-2 TRBV3-1 CASSHLNTGELFF TGTGCCAGCAGCCACTTAAACACCGGGGAGCTGTTTTTT
. many TRBJ1-5 TRBV4-3 CASSQEIYWEDSNQPQHF TGCGCCAGCAGCCAAGAGATTTACTGGGAAGATAGCAATCAGCCCCAGCATTTT
. . TRBJ2-7 TRBV3-1 CASSQTNEQYF TGTGCCAGCAGCCAAACGAACGAGCAGTACTTC
. many TRBJ1-2 TRBV21-1 CASSKKAQQGESNYGYTF TGTGCCAGCAGCAAGAAGGCTCAACAGGGGGAATCTAACTATGGCTACACCTTC
. . TRBJ1-5 TRBV28 CASRRTGNGQPQHF TGTGCCAGCAGACGTACAGGTAATGGACAGCCCCAGCATTTT
TRBD2 . TRBJ2-1 TRBV2 CASAALQRGADNEQFF TGTGCCAGCGCGGCCCTCCAGCGGGGGGCCGACAATGAGCAGTTCTTC
TRBD2 few TRBJ2-1 TRBV20-1 CSAPMPGLARNEQFF TGCAGTGCCCCTATGCCGGGACTAGCGCGCAATGAGCAGTTCTTC